Below, one T cell receptor (beta chain) is given with its context. Its antigen is unidentified. These data originate in a study of CD8 T cells in Susac syndrome. The overall study: The Susac syndrome patients that were sequenced included about 6 with active disease and roughly 8 in remission.

V shed 1 base, J shed 6 bases, and the junction held 3 bases outside the gene matches. This CDR3 is built from 13 residues. The germline CDR1 and CDR2 sequences are MNHEY and SVGEGT. Study results and limitations: The relatively small number of individuals in the TCR sequencing and HLA analysis was acknowledged by the study. CD8+ clones in Susac expanded most in TEMRA cells and active patients. Susac-specific public clones found in total CD8+ repertoires numbered some 17, and those in CD8+ TEMRA repertoires numbered about five.

RNA was extracted with the RNeasy kit, and a quantity of roughly 0.45 to 1 ug was reverse transcribed using random hexamers. TCRdb called the immunoSEQ multiplex PCR reads again in MiXCR, with one record for every CDR3 protein. The profile shows tens of thousands of distinct CDR3 sequences, around 95% of them singletons. This clonotype originated in a human donor with Susac syndrome. The rearrangement uses TRBV6-2 or TRBV6-3 and TRBJ2-7; 7 positions match TRBD1. The sample comprised CD8+ T cells from PBMCs. This CDR3 is CASSYFSGGEQYF. CDR3 DNA: TGTGCCAGCAGTTACTTTTCAGGGGGCGAGCAGTACTTC.